The 22 T cell receptor beta chains listed next were all sequenced from one sample in a study of T-cell memory formation after mild COVID-19. TCRdb re-analysed the 5' RACE reads in MiXCR, keeping a single row per CDR3 protein. The sample includes hundreds of thousands of distinct CDR3 sequences, around 15% of them seen just once. Specimen: PBMCs or a T cell subset sorted from them (not recorded which). The receptors shown here come from a man aged 18 to 29 who had mild COVID-19 (a few samples of this study predate the infection). Cell type and time point are not known.

The chain combines TRBV27 with TRBJ1-2; D possibly corresponds to TRBD1 (5 bases). The CDR3 loop spans 18 amino acids. Deletions cut 5 bases from V and 2 bases from J, with 24 bases between. Germline V gene data show CDR1 as MNHEY and CDR2 as SMNVEV (reference sequence). CDR3 protein: CASSPQGSDGFINYGYTF. CDR3 nucleotides: TGTGCCAGCAGTCCCCAGGGCTCCGACGGATTTATCAACTATGGCTACACCTTC.

In this sample, this clonotype turned up a few times. This chain links TRBV5-8 with TRBJ2-7; D may be TRBD1 (5 bases). CDR1 and CDR2 (germline): SGHTS, YDEGEE. With 0 bases removed from V and 4 bases from J, the gap between germline ends came to 17 bases. The CDR3 has 16 amino acids. CDR3 nucleotide sequence: TGTGCCAGCAGCTTGGCGCCGGCTCCGAAGGGGTACGAGCAGTACTTC. This translates into CASSLAPAPKGYEQYF.

The chain links TRBV27 to TRBJ1-1; TRBD1 matches at 7 bases. CDR3 length equals 14 residues. CDR1 is MNHEY and CDR2 is SMNVEV in the germline V gene (reference sequence). The V and J ends lost 6 bases and 1 base, in that order; junction bases with no gene match: 5. The CDR3 DNA follows: TGTGCCAGCAGCTCCCGGGACAGGAACACTGAAGCTTTCTTT. Protein product: CASSSRDRNTEAFF.

Concerning this clonotype: One end of the junction is discordant with germline, which a read error may explain. The rearrangement links TRBV29-1 to TRBJ2-2; perhaps TRBD2 as D (6 bases). This CDR3 spans 12 amino acids. The germline CDR1 and CDR2 sequences are SQVTM and ANQGSEA. CDR3 bases: TGCAGCGTAGAAGCGGGTACCGGGGAGCTGTTTTTT. Amino acids: CSVEAGTGELFF.

This clonotype was recorded a few times. The V call is TRBV9, the J call TRBJ2-7, with D unclear. The CDR3 is 15 amino acids. The germline gives CDR1 SGDLS, CDR2 YYNGEE. The V and J ends lost 4 bases and 6 bases respectively, with 20 bases between them. The CDR3: CASSSDPQILSEQYF. The CDR3 nucleotides read TGTGCCAGCAGCTCAGACCCCCAGATCCTTTCCGAGCAGTACTTC.

The genes are TRBV7-6 and TRBJ1-3; D not resolved. Germline V gene sequence: CDR1 SGHVS, CDR2 FNYEAQ. Trimming stripped 5 bases from V and 0 bases from J, with 11 bases between. The CDR3 sequence is 15 residues long. The CDR3 protein is CASSVDHISGNTIYF. The DNA for the CDR3 is TGTGCCAGCAGCGTAGACCATATCTCTGGAAACACCATATATTTT.

This clonotype has a handful of counts. The chain has TRBV7-9 and TRBJ2-7; D not resolved. The CDR3 consists of 15 residues. Germline CDR1 and CDR2: SEHNR and FQNEAQ (reference sequence). Trimming left V 5 bases short and J 7 bases short, with 21 bases between. This chain's CDR3 is CASSPLIPAKGEQYV. DNA for the CDR3: TGTGCCAGCAGCCCGTTGATCCCCGCCAAGGGTGAGCAGTACGTC.

This clonotype has ten or more counts. This rearrangement joins TRBV4-3 to TRBJ2-3; TRBD2 agrees at 8 bases. V was pared by 0 bases and J by 5 bases, with 7 bases of the junction left unmatched. Germline V CDR1 and CDR2: LGHNA, YSLEER. The CDR3 loop spans 16 amino acids. For the CDR3, the DNA is TGCGCCAGCAGCCAAGAGCGGACGGGGGGGATAGATACGCAGTATTTT. It specifies CASSQERTGGIDTQYF.

This clonotype was recorded at least ten times. V is TRBV6-2 or TRBV6-3 and J is TRBJ1-2; D is unresolved. The V gene's germline CDR1 is MNHEY and CDR2 SVGEGT. With 8 bases removed from V and 8 bases from J, the gap between germline ends came to 21 bases. The CDR3 has 14 residues. The CDR3 is CASSSAGLYEGYTF. The CDR3 DNA sequence: TGTGCCAGCTCAAGCGCCGGACTCTACGAGGGCTACACCTTC.

This chain links TRBV5-1 with TRBJ2-3; 10 nucleotides match TRBD1. The CDR3 contains 14 residues. V gave up 7 bases and J gave up 1 base; unmatched junction bases: 3. Germline assignment: CDR1 SGHRS and CDR2 YFSETQ. The CDR3 region has the DNA TGCGCCAGCGGACAGGGGGGGGGCACAGATACGCAGTATTTT. Translated: CASGQGGGTDTQYF.

This clonotype appeared a few times. This chain uses TRBV5-1 with TRBJ2-2; 12 nucleotides match TRBD2. Per the germline V gene, CDR1 is SGHRS and CDR2 is YFSETQ. The CDR3 covers 19 residues. V lost 4 bases to trimming and J lost 0 bases; unmatched junction nucleotides: 10. The CDR3 protein is CASSRPRGLAGSNTGELFF. The CDR3 bases are TGCGCCAGCAGCCGCCCAAGAGGACTAGCGGGGTCGAACACCGGGGAGCTGTTTTTT.

This clonotype was seen a handful of times. This chain uses TRBV27 with TRBJ2-3; TRBD2 aligns across 8 bases. The germline V gene has CDR1 MNHEY and CDR2 SMNVEV (reference sequence). V lost 3 bases, J lost 4 bases, and 12 bases stayed unmatched. This CDR3 is built from 17 residues. CDR3 DNA sequence: TGTGCCAGCAGTTTTTGGGGGGGTAGCGGGGAGTCAGATACGCAGTATTTT. It is translated as CASSFWGGSGESDTQYF.

The chain joins TRBV30 to TRBJ2-5; D unresolved. Trimming took off 2 bases at V and 1 base at J, with 5 bases between the two ends. Germline V gene lookup returns CDR1 GTSNPN and CDR2 SVGIG (reference sequence). The CDR3 consists of 12 residues. In DNA, the CDR3 is TGTGCCTGGAGTCCGGCCCAAGAGACCCAGTACTTC. It yields the protein CAWSPAQETQYF.

This chain joins TRBV7-9 and TRBJ1-2; 8 bases map to TRBD1. The ends lost 5 bases at V and 8 bases at J; junction bases unmatched: 10. Germline V gene sequence: CDR1 SEHNR, CDR2 FQNEAQ (reference sequence). The CDR3 is 14 amino acids. CDR3 bases: TGTGCCAGCAGCCATAGACAGGGGTCCCCCGGCTACACCTTC. Its translation: CASSHRQGSPGYTF.

The chain uses TRBV5-6 and TRBJ2-6; no definite D call. CDR3 length: 15 amino acids. Trimming removed 5 bases at V and 0 bases at J, with 9 bases between. Per the germline V gene, CDR1 is SGHDT and CDR2 is YYEEEE. The CDR3 sequence is CASSPLNSGANVLTF. The CDR3 region has the DNA TGTGCCAGCAGTCCTTTGAACTCTGGGGCCAACGTCCTGACTTTC.

This clonotype was detected only a few times. V usage is TRBV5-1 and J usage is TRBJ2-3; a weak D match, TRBD1 (5 bases). V was pared by 2 bases and J by 0 bases, with 10 bases between. CDR1 and CDR2 (germline): SGHRS, YFSETQ. CDR3 length: 15 residues. CDR3 coding DNA: TGCGCCAGCAGCTTACAGGATCCTAGCACAGATACGCAGTATTTT. As protein: CASSLQDPSTDTQYF.

The sample holds many counts of this clonotype. The chain couples TRBV4-3 to TRBJ2-7; D is perhaps TRBD2 (6 bases). V dropped 5 bases and J dropped 2 bases, with 13 bases sitting between them. The CDR3 is 14 amino acids. The germline V gene has CDR1 LGHNA and CDR2 YSLEER. The CDR3 protein is CASSFVGEAYEQYF. CDR3 in DNA: TGCGCCAGCAGCTTTGTGGGGGAGGCCTACGAGCAGTACTTC.

The chain carries TRBV28 and TRBJ1-4; no firm D call. Trimming left V 5 bases short and J 5 bases short, with 12 bases between. CDR3 length: 14 amino acids. CDR1 is MDHEN and CDR2 is SYDVKM in the germline V gene. The CDR3 nucleotides are TGTGCCAGCAGTCCCCGGGCCCTCAATGAAAAACTGTTTTTT. It translates to CASSPRALNEKLFF.

This clonotype was counted ten times or more. J is TRBJ2-1 and V is TRBV5-1; no clear D gene. The CDR3 runs 11 residues. Trimming left V 3 bases short and J 5 bases short, with 3 bases between. The germline V gene has CDR1 SGHRS and CDR2 YFSETQ. The DNA of the CDR3 is TGCGCCAGCAGCTATAACAATGAGCAGTTCTTC. Protein sequence: CASSYNNEQFF. The full variable domain, in which reference TRBV5-1 and TRBJ2-1 provide the parts outside the CDR3, is KAGVTQTPRYLIKTRGQQVTLSCSPISGHRSVSWYQQTPGQGLQFLFEYFSETQRNKGNFPGRFSGRQFSNSRSEMNVSTLELGDSALYLCASSYNNEQFFGPGTRLTVL.

The rearrangement uses TRBV10-2 and TRBJ2-1; D possibly corresponds to TRBD1 (5 bases). The CDR3 extends over 16 amino acids. Trimming stripped 0 bases from V and 2 bases from J, with 11 bases between. The germline V gene encodes CDR1 WSHSY and CDR2 SAAADI. The CDR3 region has the DNA TGCGCCAGCAGTGAGTCGGGGCTAGGGGCCTACAATGAGCAGTTCTTC. This sequence encodes CASSESGLGAYNEQFF.

This clonotype was recorded a few times. The gene calls are TRBV18 and TRBJ1-1, with 8 bases lining up with TRBD1. Germline CDR1 and CDR2: KGHSH and LQKENI. The CDR3 spans 15 residues. Germline trimming cut 3 bases from V and 5 bases from J; bases unmatched to any gene: 8. The CDR3 bases are TGTGCCAGCTCACCGAACCAGGGGGCGGGTACTGAAGCTTTCTTT. Its translation: CASSPNQGAGTEAFF.

V usage is TRBV20-1 and J usage is TRBJ1-3; D gene uncertain. V gave up 0 bases and J gave up 0 bases, with 9 bases separating them. CDR1 and CDR2 from the germline V gene are DFQATT and SNEGSKA (reference sequence). CDR3 length: 15 residues. CDR3 in DNA: TGCAGTGCTAGAGATTTCGGCCTCTCTGGAAACACCATATATTTT. This encodes CSARDFGLSGNTIYF.